Described below is a single TCR beta chain sequence and its context. The sample belongs to a study of shared clonotypes between healthy human individuals. Looking at the study overall: The plates for each donor numbered three CD4 naive, three CD4 memory, two CD8 naive and one CD8 memory.

It was across several immunoSEQ plates that each subset's genomic DNA was evenly split. Produced via immunoSEQ multiplex PCR; TCRdb's table is partial and in-frame only. The sample lists under 650,000 clones; 90% to 96% were seen once. The sequence was collected from a woman in her thirties in good health. Sequencing input: naive CD4+ T cells sorted from blood. Sample subset: CD45RA+ positively selected.

In DNA form, the CDR3 reads TGTGCCAGCAGCCTCGACAGGGGGCGGTTCGGGGAGCTGTTTTTT. Its protein is CASSLDRGRFGELFF. The genes are TRBV7-8 and TRBJ2-2, with 10 bases matching TRBD1. The germline gives CDR1 SGHVS, CDR2 FQNEAQ. The CDR3 runs to 15 residues. The V segment lost 5 bases and the J segment 7 bases; nucleotides outside the gene matches: 7.